This is a list of T cell receptor beta chains from one sample in a study of T cell responses to AZD1222 COVID-19 vaccine. TCRdb keeps only in-frame clones here, not all; method: immunoSEQ multiplex PCR. This sample has 80,000 or so clones, with 87% found just once. The sample in question was peripheral blood, obtained on day 0 of AZD1222 vaccination. Every receptor here comes from an adult in good health. Both conserved end residues are part of each CDR3. D genes are given only for firm matches. Not every row has a clone size; where given, it reads once, few, many or a size class.

clone_size	v_call	j_call	d_call	cdr3_nt	cdr3_aa
.	TRBV18	TRBJ1-5	.	TGTGCCAGCTCACCATTGGCAGGGACTAAGCCCCAGCATTTT	CASSPLAGTKPQHF
.	TRBV28	TRBJ2-1	.	TGTGCCAGCAGTACCTCGGGACCCGGCTCCTACAATGAGCAGTTCTTC	CASSTSGPGSYNEQFF
.	TRBV29-1	TRBJ2-7	TRBD1	TGCAGCGTTGAAGGGGGACAGTCAGCCTACGAGCAGTACTTC	CSVEGGQSAYEQYF
.	TRBV19	TRBJ1-3	.	TGTGCCAGTATCCCCGACAGGAACTCTGGAAACACCATATATTTT	CASIPDRNSGNTIYF
.	TRBV7-2	TRBJ1-5	TRBD1	TGTGCCAGCAGCTTGGGGACAGAGACTCAGCCCCAGCATTTT	CASSLGTETQPQHF
once	TRBV9	TRBJ2-6	TRBD1	TGTGCCAGCAGCGTATCAGGGGGCGCAGCAGGGGCCAACGTCCTGACTTTC	CASSVSGGAAGANVLTF
.	TRBV29-1	TRBJ2-3	.	TGCAGCGTTGGTCCCGGGAGTGGAGATACGCAGTATTTT	CSVGPGSGDTQYF
once	TRBV2	TRBJ2-3	.	TGTGCCAGCAGTGAACAGGGCGGAGGGGATACGCAGTATTTT	CASSEQGGGDTQYF
.	TRBV3-1/TRBV3-2	TRBJ2-3	.	TGTGCCAGCAGCCAAGGTGGTAGCGGCCTAGGGGCGACAGATACGCAGTATTTT	CASSQGGSGLGATDTQYF
.	TRBV6-1	TRBJ1-5	TRBD1	TGTGCCAGCAGTGAAGGACAGGGCTCAGGCAATCAGCCCCAGCATTTT	CASSEGQGSGNQPQHF
.	TRBV7-2	TRBJ2-7	TRBD1	TGTGCCAGCAGCTTAGCAGGACAGGGTTCCTACGAGCAGTACTTC	CASSLAGQGSYEQYF
.	TRBV7-8	TRBJ2-5	TRBD1	TGTGCCAGCAGCTTAGAGGACAGGTCGAGGCAAGAGACCCAGTACTTC	CASSLEDRSRQETQYF
.	TRBV6-5	TRBJ2-1	.	TGTGCCAGCACCCCCGGGACTCCTCCCTACAATGAGCAGTTCTTC	CASTPGTPPYNEQFF
.	TRBV19	TRBJ1-5	.	TGTGCCACCGGGGGGATTTCAAGGGGGCAGCCCCAGCATTTT	CATGGISRGQPQHF
.	TRBV6-1	TRBJ2-7	.	TGTGCCAGCAACACCGGGGCAGGGCAGTACGAGCAGTACTTC	CASNTGAGQYEQYF
few	TRBV6-5	TRBJ2-1	.	TGTGCCAGCGTTGATGACCACAGGCTTCGGAATGAGCAGTTCTTC	CASVDDHRLRNEQFF
.	TRBV13	TRBJ1-6	.	TGTGCCAGCAGCCATCGGGACGCCAGGGTTTATCGAAATTCACCCCTCCACTTT	CASSHRDARVYRNSPLHF
.	TRBV5-1	TRBJ2-2	TRBD2	TGCGCCAGCAGCTTGAACGGGAGGCGGGGCACCGGGGAGCTGTTTTTT	CASSLNGRRGTGELFF
.	TRBV18	TRBJ2-5	.	TGTGCCAGCTCATCGGGGGACGGACAAGAGACCCAGTACTTC	CASSSGDGQETQYF
.	TRBV5-1	TRBJ1-2	.	TGCGCCAGCAGCCCCTTTTTGACGGACGGCGGTAACTATGGCTACACCTTC	CASSPFLTDGGNYGYTF
.	TRBV6-5	TRBJ1-2	.	TGTGCCAGCAGTTCTAACTATGGCTACACCTTC	CASSSNYGYTF
.	TRBV30	TRBJ1-3	.	TGTGCCTGGGGTTTGGGGAACACCATATATTTT	CAWGLGNTIYF
.	TRBV6-2/TRBV6-3	TRBJ1-2	.	TGTGCCAGCAGTTATGCCAGCTATGGCTACACCTTC	CASSYASYGYTF
once	TRBV30	TRBJ1-6	.	TGTGCCTGGTCAGAACAGAGCTCCTATAATTCACCCCTCCACTTT	CAWSEQSSYNSPLHF
.	TRBV5-4	TRBJ1-1	.	TGTGCCAGCAGCGTGCCCCTGGGGCAGCCAGAAGCTTTCTTT	CASSVPLGQPEAFF
once	TRBV12-3/TRBV12-4	TRBJ2-7	.	TGTGCCAGCCATCGGGGTCCCGGCTACGAGCAGTACTTC	CASHRGPGYEQYF